The TCR beta chain described here comes from a study of T-cell reconstitution after alpha-beta-depleted transplantation in children. This clonotype was seen many times. Unique molecular identifiers were incorporated during preparation of the TCRbeta library. Each CDR3 protein gets one entry after TCRdb re-called the PCR reads with MiXCR. The sample records 200,000 to 250,000 distinct CDR3 sequences, under 9.5% being singletons. Sample: PBMCs from the stem cell graft donor, taken from the stem cell graft. The source is a human donor who donated a stem cell graft to a child with acute lymphoblastic leukemia.

CDR3 in DNA: TGTGCCAGCAGTTTAAACACCGGACCGACACAAGAGACCCAGTACTTC. Its translation: CASSLNTGPTQETQYF. The chain carries TRBV12-3 or TRBV12-4 and TRBJ2-5, with unresolved D. V shed 2 bases and J shed 2 bases, with 15 bases lying between them. The CDR3 totals 16 residues.